Listed below are T cell receptor beta chains from one sample, sequenced in a study of technical replicates of blood from a few donors. TCRdb's copy holds only in-frame clones and misses some; the assay was immunoSEQ multiplex PCR. The sample yields some 89,000 clones, 85% to 95% seen once. Sequencing was carried out using T cells isolated from PBMCs. The receptors derive from a human donor in good health. The CDR3 runs from the conserved cysteine through the conserved F or W. The D gene is left open where the match is weak. The size field is filled for only some rows; it gives once, few, many or a size class.

cdr3_nt: TGTGCCAGCAGCTTAGGGGCAGGGGGTCGGGCAGATACGCAGTATTTT
cdr3_aa: CASSLGAGGRADTQYF
d_call: TRBD1
j_call: TRBJ2-3
clone_size: -
v_call: TRBV7-9

cdr3_nt: TGTGCCAGCAGTTCCTTAGGGACAGCTAACTATGGCTACACCTTC
cdr3_aa: CASSSLGTANYGYTF
d_call: TRBD1
j_call: TRBJ1-2
clone_size: -
v_call: TRBV27

cdr3_nt: TGCGCCACCTTGGAAAACGGGTATGGCTACACCTTC
cdr3_aa: CATLENGYGYTF
d_call: -
j_call: TRBJ1-2
clone_size: -
v_call: TRBV10-2

cdr3_nt: TGCGCCAGCAGCTTGGCCCGAGACACCCACTACGAGCAGTACTTC
cdr3_aa: CASSLARDTHYEQYF
d_call: -
j_call: TRBJ2-7
clone_size: -
v_call: TRBV5-1

cdr3_nt: TGTGCCAGCAGCGTTACCGCCGGGACTAGCACCAATGAGCAGTTCTTC
cdr3_aa: CASSVTAGTSTNEQFF
d_call: TRBD2
j_call: TRBJ2-1
clone_size: once
v_call: TRBV9

cdr3_nt: TGTGCCACCAGCAGAGATCTACTAGCGGGATATGAGCAGTTCTTC
cdr3_aa: CATSRDLLAGYEQFF
d_call: TRBD2
j_call: TRBJ2-1
clone_size: -
v_call: TRBV15

cdr3_nt: TGCGCCAGCAGCTTGGGACTAGCGGAGAACACCGGGGAGCTGTTTTTT
cdr3_aa: CASSLGLAENTGELFF
d_call: TRBD2
j_call: TRBJ2-2
clone_size: -
v_call: TRBV5-1

cdr3_nt: TGTGCCAGCTCGTGGACAACTCCAGATGAAGCTTTCTTT
cdr3_aa: CASSWTTPDEAFF
d_call: -
j_call: TRBJ1-1
clone_size: -
v_call: TRBV2

cdr3_nt: TGCGCCAGCAGCCAAAAGGGACTAGCGTTCACAGATACGCAGTATTTT
cdr3_aa: CASSQKGLAFTDTQYF
d_call: TRBD2
j_call: TRBJ2-3
clone_size: -
v_call: TRBV4-1

cdr3_nt: TGCGCCAGCAGCCCATGGGAAACAGGGGAAGAGACCCAGTACTTC
cdr3_aa: CASSPWETGEETQYF
d_call: TRBD1
j_call: TRBJ2-5
clone_size: once
v_call: TRBV5-1

cdr3_nt: TGTGCCAGCAGTTACCGCGGGACAGGAGGTATAGGCTACACCTTC
cdr3_aa: CASSYRGTGGIGYTF
d_call: TRBD1
j_call: TRBJ1-2
clone_size: -
v_call: TRBV6-5

cdr3_nt: TGTGCCAGCCTCTCTCTACTAGCACGAGATACGCAGTATTTT
cdr3_aa: CASLSLLARDTQYF
d_call: -
j_call: TRBJ2-3
clone_size: -
v_call: TRBV27

cdr3_nt: TGCAGCGCCCTAATGACAGTGACCTCCTACGAGCAGTACTTC
cdr3_aa: CSALMTVTSYEQYF
d_call: -
j_call: TRBJ2-7
clone_size: -
v_call: TRBV29-1

cdr3_nt: TGCGCCAGCAGCCAAGATTTGAGGGTTAAGAGCCCGTTCTTCAATCAGCCCCAGCATTTT
cdr3_aa: CASSQDLRVKSPFFNQPQHF
d_call: -
j_call: TRBJ1-5
clone_size: -
v_call: TRBV4-3

cdr3_nt: TGTGCCAGCAGGACATTAAGCAATCAGCCCCAGCATTTT
cdr3_aa: CASRTLSNQPQHF
d_call: -
j_call: TRBJ1-5
clone_size: few
v_call: TRBV6-6

cdr3_nt: TGTGCCAGCAGCTCCTTAGGACAGGCACTTTACGAGCAGTACTTC
cdr3_aa: CASSSLGQALYEQYF
d_call: TRBD1
j_call: TRBJ2-7
clone_size: -
v_call: TRBV7-8

cdr3_nt: TGCAGCGTCACCGGGGGGGCCGGGAACACCGGGGAGCTGTTTTTT
cdr3_aa: CSVTGGAGNTGELFF
d_call: TRBD2
j_call: TRBJ2-2
clone_size: -
v_call: TRBV29-1

cdr3_nt: TGTGCCAGCAGCTTAGGTCTCGCGGGTCTTTCCTACGAGCAGTACTTC
cdr3_aa: CASSLGLAGLSYEQYF
d_call: -
j_call: TRBJ2-7
clone_size: -
v_call: TRBV7-9

cdr3_nt: TGCGCCAGCAGCTTGGTTCTTGAGACCCAGTACTTC
cdr3_aa: CASSLVLETQYF
d_call: -
j_call: TRBJ2-5
clone_size: -
v_call: TRBV5-1

cdr3_nt: TGTGCCAGCAGCTCACAGGGCAACGAGCAGTACTTC
cdr3_aa: CASSSQGNEQYF
d_call: -
j_call: TRBJ2-7
clone_size: -
v_call: TRBV7-9

cdr3_nt: TGTGCCAGCAGCGGAACTAGCGGGAGATTCAATGAGCAGTTCTTC
cdr3_aa: CASSGTSGRFNEQFF
d_call: TRBD2
j_call: TRBJ2-1
clone_size: -
v_call: TRBV6-1

cdr3_nt: TGTGCCAGCAGTATGACAGGGTGGGGGTACACCGGGGAGCTGTTTTTT
cdr3_aa: CASSMTGWGYTGELFF
d_call: TRBD1
j_call: TRBJ2-2
clone_size: -
v_call: TRBV7-9

cdr3_nt: TGCGCCAGCAGCCCGAGCGGAGGGAACACCGGGGAGCTGTTTTTT
cdr3_aa: CASSPSGGNTGELFF
d_call: -
j_call: TRBJ2-2
clone_size: -
v_call: TRBV5-1

cdr3_nt: TGTGCCAGCTCACCAAACAGCCAAGAGACCCAGTACTTC
cdr3_aa: CASSPNSQETQYF
d_call: -
j_call: TRBJ2-5
clone_size: -
v_call: TRBV18

cdr3_nt: TGTGCCAGCAGCGCCGGGACTCCTAATGAAAAACTGTTTTTT
cdr3_aa: CASSAGTPNEKLFF
d_call: -
j_call: TRBJ1-4
clone_size: -
v_call: TRBV9

cdr3_nt: TGTGCCAGCAGCCTGATGGTGACTAGCACAGATACGCAGTATTTT
cdr3_aa: CASSLMVTSTDTQYF
d_call: -
j_call: TRBJ2-3
clone_size: -
v_call: TRBV11-3

cdr3_nt: TGTGCCAGCAGCTCCAGGGGGGCCGACGGGGAGCAGTTCTTC
cdr3_aa: CASSSRGADGEQFF
d_call: -
j_call: TRBJ2-1
clone_size: -
v_call: TRBV7-8

cdr3_nt: TGTGCCAGCAGCTTCCCCCTCAGGGGGTACACCGGGGAGCTGTTTTTT
cdr3_aa: CASSFPLRGYTGELFF
d_call: TRBD1
j_call: TRBJ2-2
clone_size: once
v_call: TRBV5-8

cdr3_nt: TGTGCCAGCAGTAGGACAGGGGGCTTTGGCACTGAAGCTTTCTTT
cdr3_aa: CASSRTGGFGTEAFF
d_call: TRBD1
j_call: TRBJ1-1
clone_size: -
v_call: TRBV6-4

cdr3_nt: TGTGCCAGCTCATCTAACAGGGATGAAGGAAACACCATATATTTT
cdr3_aa: CASSSNRDEGNTIYF
d_call: -
j_call: TRBJ1-3
clone_size: -
v_call: TRBV18

cdr3_nt: TGTGCCAGCAGCTTATCCAGGGGACAGCCCCAGCATTTT
cdr3_aa: CASSLSRGQPQHF
d_call: -
j_call: TRBJ1-5
clone_size: -
v_call: TRBV7-2